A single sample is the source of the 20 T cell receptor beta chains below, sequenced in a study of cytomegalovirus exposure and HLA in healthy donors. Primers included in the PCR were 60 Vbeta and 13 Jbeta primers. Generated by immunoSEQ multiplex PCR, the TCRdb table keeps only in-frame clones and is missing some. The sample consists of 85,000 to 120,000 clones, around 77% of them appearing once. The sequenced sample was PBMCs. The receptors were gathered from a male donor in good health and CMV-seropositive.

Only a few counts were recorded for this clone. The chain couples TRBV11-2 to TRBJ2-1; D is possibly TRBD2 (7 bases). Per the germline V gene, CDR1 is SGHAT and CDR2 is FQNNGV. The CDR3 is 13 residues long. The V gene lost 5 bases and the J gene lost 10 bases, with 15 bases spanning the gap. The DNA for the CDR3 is TGTGCCAGCAGCAGGGGGGGGGCACGGGAGCAGTTCTTC. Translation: CASSRGGAREQFF.

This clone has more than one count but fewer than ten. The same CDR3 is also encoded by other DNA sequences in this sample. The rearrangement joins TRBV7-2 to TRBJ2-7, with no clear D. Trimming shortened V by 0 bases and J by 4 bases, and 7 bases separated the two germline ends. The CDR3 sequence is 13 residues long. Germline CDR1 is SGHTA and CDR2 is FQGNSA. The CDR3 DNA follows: TGTGCCAGCAGCTTAGCCGAAGCATACGAGCAGTACTTC. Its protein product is CASSLAEAYEQYF.

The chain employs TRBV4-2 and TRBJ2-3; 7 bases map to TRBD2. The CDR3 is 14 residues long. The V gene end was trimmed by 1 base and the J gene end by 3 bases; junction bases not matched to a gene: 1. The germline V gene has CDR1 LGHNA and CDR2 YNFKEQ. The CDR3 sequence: CASSQGRETDTQYF. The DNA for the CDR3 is TGTGCCAGCAGCCAAGGGCGGGAGACAGATACGCAGTATTTT.

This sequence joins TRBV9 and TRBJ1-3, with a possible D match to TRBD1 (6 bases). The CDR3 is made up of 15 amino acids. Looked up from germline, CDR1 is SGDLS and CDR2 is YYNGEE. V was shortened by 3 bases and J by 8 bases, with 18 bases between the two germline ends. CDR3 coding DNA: TGTGCCAGCAGCGCTCTCGGGGGGCAGGGAGACACCATATATTTT. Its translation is CASSALGGQGDTIYF.

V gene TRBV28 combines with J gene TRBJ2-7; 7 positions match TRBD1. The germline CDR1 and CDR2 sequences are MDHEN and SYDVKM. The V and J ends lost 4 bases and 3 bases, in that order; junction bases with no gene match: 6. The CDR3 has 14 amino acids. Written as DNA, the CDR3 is TGTGCCAGCAGTTACCCGGGACAGAGCTACGAGCAGTACTTC. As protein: CASSYPGQSYEQYF.

The CDR3 reads CASSPGSRMNEQFF. CDR3 sequence (DNA): TGTGCCAGCTCACCCGGGAGTAGGATGAATGAGCAGTTCTTC. The V call is TRBV18, the J call TRBJ2-1; D may be TRBD2 (6 bases). CDR3 length: 14 amino acids. The V gene lost 3 bases and the J gene lost 7 bases, with 13 bases spanning the gap. CDR1 is KGHSH, CDR2 LQKENI, per germline.

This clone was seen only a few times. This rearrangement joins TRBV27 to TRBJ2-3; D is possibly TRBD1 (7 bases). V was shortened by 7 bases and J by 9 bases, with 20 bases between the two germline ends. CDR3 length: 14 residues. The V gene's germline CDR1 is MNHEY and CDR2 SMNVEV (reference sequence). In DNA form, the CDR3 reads TGTGCCAGCAAAATGGAGGGGGCCGGTGAGACGCAGTATTTT. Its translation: CASKMEGAGETQYF.

The CDR3 coding sequence is TGTGCCAGCTCACCACTAGCGGGAGTTTACAATGAGCAGTTCTTC. As protein: CASSPLAGVYNEQFF. The chain has TRBV18 and TRBJ2-1; 9 nucleotides line up with TRBD2. This CDR3 is built from 15 residues. V gave up 1 base and J gave up 4 bases; unmatched junction bases: 2. Per germline, CDR1 KGHSH and CDR2 LQKENI.

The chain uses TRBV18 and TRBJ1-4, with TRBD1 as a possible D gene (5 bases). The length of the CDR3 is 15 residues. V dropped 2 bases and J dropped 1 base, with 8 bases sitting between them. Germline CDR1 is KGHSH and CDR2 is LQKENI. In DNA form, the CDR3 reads TGTGCCAGCTCACCAGTGGGGGGAACTAATGAAAAACTGTTTTTT. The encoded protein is CASSPVGGTNEKLFF.

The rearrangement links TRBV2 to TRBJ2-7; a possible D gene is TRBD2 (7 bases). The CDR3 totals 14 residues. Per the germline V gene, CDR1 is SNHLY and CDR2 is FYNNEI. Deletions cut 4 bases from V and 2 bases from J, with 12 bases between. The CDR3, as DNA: TGTGCCAGCAGTGGAGGGGGGGGACCCTACGAGCAGTACTTC. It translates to CASSGGGGPYEQYF.

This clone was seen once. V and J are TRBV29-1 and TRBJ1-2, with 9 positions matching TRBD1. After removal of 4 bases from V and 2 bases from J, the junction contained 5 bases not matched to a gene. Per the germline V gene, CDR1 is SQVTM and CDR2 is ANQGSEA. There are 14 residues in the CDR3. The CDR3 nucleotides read TGCAGCGTTGGGTCAGGGACAGGGAACTATGGCTACACCTTC. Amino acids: CSVGSGTGNYGYTF.

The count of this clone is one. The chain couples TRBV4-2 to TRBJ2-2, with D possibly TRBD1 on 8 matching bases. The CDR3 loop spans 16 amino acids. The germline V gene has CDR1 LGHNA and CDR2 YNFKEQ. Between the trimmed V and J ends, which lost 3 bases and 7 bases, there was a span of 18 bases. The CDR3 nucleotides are TGTGCCAGCAGCCACTGGACAGGGAGGGGGCACGGGGAGCTGTTTTTT. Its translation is CASSHWTGRGHGELFF.

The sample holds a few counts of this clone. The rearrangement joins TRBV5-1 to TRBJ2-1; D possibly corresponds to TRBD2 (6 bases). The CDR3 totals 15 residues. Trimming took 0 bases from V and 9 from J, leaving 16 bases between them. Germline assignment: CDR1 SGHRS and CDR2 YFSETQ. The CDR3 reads CASSLVSLAGFEQFF. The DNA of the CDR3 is TGCGCCAGCAGCTTGGTATCGCTGGCGGGATTTGAGCAGTTCTTC.

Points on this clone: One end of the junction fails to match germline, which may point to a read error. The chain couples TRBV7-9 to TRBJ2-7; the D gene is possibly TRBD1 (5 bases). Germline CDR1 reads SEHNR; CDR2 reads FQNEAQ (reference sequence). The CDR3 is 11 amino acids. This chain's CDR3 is CSSSSGYEQYF. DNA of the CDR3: TGTTCCAGCAGCTCAGGGTACGAGCAGTACTTC.

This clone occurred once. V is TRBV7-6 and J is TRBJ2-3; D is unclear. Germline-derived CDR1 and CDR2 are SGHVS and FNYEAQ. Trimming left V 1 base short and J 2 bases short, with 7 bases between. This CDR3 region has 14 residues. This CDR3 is CASSLVGSTDTQYF. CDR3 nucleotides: TGTGCCAGCAGCTTAGTCGGGTCCACAGATACGCAGTATTTT. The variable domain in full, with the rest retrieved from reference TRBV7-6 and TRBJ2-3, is GAGVSQSPRYKVTKRGQDVALRCDPISGHVSLYWYRQALGQGPEFLTYFNYEAQQDKSGLPNDRFSAERPEGSISTLTIQRTEQRDSAMYRCASSLVGSTDTQYFGPGTRLTVL.

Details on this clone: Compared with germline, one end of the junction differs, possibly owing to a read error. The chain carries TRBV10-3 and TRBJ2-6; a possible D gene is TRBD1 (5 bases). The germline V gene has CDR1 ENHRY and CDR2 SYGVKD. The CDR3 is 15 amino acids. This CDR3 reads CAITDRTSGANGLTF. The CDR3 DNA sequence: TGTGCCATCACCGACAGAACCTCTGGGGCCAACGGCCTGACTTTC.

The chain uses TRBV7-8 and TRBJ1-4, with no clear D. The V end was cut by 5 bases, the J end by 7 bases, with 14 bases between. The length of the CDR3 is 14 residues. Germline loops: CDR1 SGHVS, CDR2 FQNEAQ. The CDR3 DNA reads TGTGCCAGCAGCCCTCTTGAGTTTGGTGAAAAACTGTTTTTT. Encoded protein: CASSPLEFGEKLFF.

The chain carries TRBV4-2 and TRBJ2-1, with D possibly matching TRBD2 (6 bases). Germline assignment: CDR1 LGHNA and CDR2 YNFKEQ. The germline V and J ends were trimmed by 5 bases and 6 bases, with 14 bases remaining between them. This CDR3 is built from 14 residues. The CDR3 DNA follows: TGTGCCAGCAGCGGCGGAGGGGAATTCAATGAGCAGTTCTTC. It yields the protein CASSGGGEFNEQFF.

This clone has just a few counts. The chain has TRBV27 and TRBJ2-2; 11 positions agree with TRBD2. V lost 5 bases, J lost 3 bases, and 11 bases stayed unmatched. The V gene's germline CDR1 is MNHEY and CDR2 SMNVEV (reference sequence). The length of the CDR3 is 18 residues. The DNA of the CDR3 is TGTGCCAGCAGTCCCCTCACTAGCGGGAGCGTTTACACCGGGGAGCTGTTTTTT. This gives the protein CASSPLTSGSVYTGELFF.

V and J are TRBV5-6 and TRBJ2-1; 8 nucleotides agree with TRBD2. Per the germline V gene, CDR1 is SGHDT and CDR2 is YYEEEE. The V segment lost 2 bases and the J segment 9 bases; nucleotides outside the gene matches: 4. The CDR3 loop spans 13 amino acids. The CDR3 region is CASSLQRGTEQFF. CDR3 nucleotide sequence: TGTGCCAGCAGCTTACAGCGGGGGACTGAGCAGTTCTTC.